The clone carrying this T cell receptor (beta chain) was seen a few times. Its matching antigen is unknown. The V end lost 1 base, the J end lost 6 bases, and 10 bases lay between the germline ends. CDR3 length equals 15 residues. The data originate from a study of CD8 T cells in ankylosing spondylitis. Study findings and constraints: Ankylosing spondylitis blood seemed to carry a telltale TCR beta motif made of about 8 highly homologous variants. Several of the motif variants were reported before in synovial fluid and blood from reactive arthritis.

Quantitative barcoded 5'-RACE was used to prepare TCR beta libraries. TCRdb reprocessed the 5' RACE reads via MiXCR and lists one record per CDR3 protein. The data contain some 700,000 distinct CDR3 sequences, under 20% of them singletons. The chain has TRBV12-3 or TRBV12-4 and TRBJ1-6; possibly TRBD1 for D (6 bases). The source of this sequence is a male donor with ankylosing spondylitis. Source material: blood, either unsorted or a sorted T cell fraction (not recorded which). CDR3 DNA sequence: TGTGCCAGCAGTTTAGGGACAGCGGGTAATTCACCCCTCCACTTT. This gives the protein CASSLGTAGNSPLHF.